A selection of T cell receptor beta chains follows, all from one sample in a study of T cells in Graves' hyperthyroidism and ophthalmopathy. One entry per CDR3 protein results from TCRdb running MiXCR on the multiplex PCR reads. Among 300,000 or so distinct CDR3 sequences listed, roughly a fifth were seen once. The sequenced sample consisted of blood. Receptors were obtained from a woman in her fifties or sixties with Graves' hyperthyroidism. Each CDR3 is given with its conserved first and last residue. D genes are given only for firm matches. A row's size may be missing; if present it is once, few, many or a size class.

d_call,clone_size,j_call,v_call,cdr3_aa,cdr3_nt
TRBD2,many,TRBJ2-3,TRBV7-9,CASRPKTRLAGVADTQYF,TGTGCCAGCAGACCCAAGACCCGACTAGCGGGAGTGGCAGATACGCAGTATTTT
TRBD1,many,TRBJ2-7,TRBV7-3,CASSAQGAGEQYF,TGTGCCAGCAGCGCCCAGGGGGCAGGTGAGCAGTACTTC
.,.,TRBJ2-4,TRBV5-4,CASSLGELDIQYF,TGTGCCAGCAGCTTAGGGGAATTGGACATTCAGTACTTC
TRBD2,.,TRBJ2-1,TRBV19,CASSMRLAGIHNEQFF,TGTGCCAGTAGTATGCGACTAGCGGGGATACACAATGAGCAGTTCTTC
.,many,TRBJ2-7,TRBV6-1,CASSKPGASSYEQYF,TGTGCCAGCAGTAAACCAGGGGCGAGCTCCTACGAGCAGTACTTC
TRBD1,.,TRBJ1-1,TRBV10-2,CASAQGGGTEAFF,TGCGCCAGCGCCCAGGGGGGTGGCACTGAAGCTTTCTTT
TRBD1,few,TRBJ2-7,TRBV6-9,CASSYTGTGAYEQYF,TGTGCCAGCAGTTACACCGGGACAGGGGCCTACGAGCAGTACTTC
.,many,TRBJ2-7,TRBV7-8,CASSLTGFHEQYF,TGTGCCAGCAGCTTAACGGGGTTCCACGAGCAGTACTTC
.,many,TRBJ2-7,TRBV28,CASSFELKGQSSYEQYF,TGTGCCAGCAGTTTTGAGCTCAAGGGTCAGAGCTCCTACGAGCAGTACTTC
.,many,TRBJ2-2,TRBV7-3,CASSLGLPGGELFF,TGTGCCAGCAGCTTAGGGCTTCCAGGCGGGGAGCTGTTTTTT
TRBD1,few,TRBJ1-2,TRBV5-6,CASSFTGASWGYTF,TGTGCCAGCAGCTTTACAGGGGCCTCGTGGGGCTACACCTTC
TRBD1,.,TRBJ2-1,TRBV5-5,CASSYYTGANEQFF,TGTGCCAGCAGCTATTACACAGGGGCCAATGAGCAGTTCTTC
TRBD2,many,TRBJ2-5,TRBV2,CASSETGLAGEETQYF,TGTGCCAGCAGTGAAACCGGACTAGCGGGGGAGGAGACCCAGTACTTC
TRBD1,many,TRBJ2-7,TRBV28,CASRGDRSSYEQYF,TGTGCCAGCAGGGGGGACAGAAGCTCCTACGAGCAGTACTTC
.,many,TRBJ2-3,TRBV7-9,CASSLAGSTDTQYF,TGTGCCAGCAGTTTGGCGGGGAGCACAGATACGCAGTATTTT
.,.,TRBJ2-5,TRBV7-6,CASSRTGTGGQETQYF,TGTGCCAGCAGCCGTACCGGGACTGGGGGGCAGGAGACCCAGTACTTC
.,few,TRBJ1-2,TRBV6-2/TRBV6-3,CASSDAFNYGYTF,TGTGCCAGCAGTGACGCCTTTAACTATGGCTACACCTTC
.,many,TRBJ1-3,TRBV12-3/TRBV12-4,CASRPSTGIGNTIYF,TGTGCCAGCAGACCGAGCACAGGGATTGGAAACACCATATATTTT
TRBD2,many,TRBJ2-5,TRBV11-2,CASSSGLAIQETQYF,TGTGCCAGCAGCTCGGGACTAGCTATCCAAGAGACCCAGTACTTC
.,.,TRBJ1-2,TRBV10-2,CASGELTGWDGYTF,TGCGCCAGCGGGGAATTAACAGGGTGGGATGGCTACACCTTC
TRBD2,few,TRBJ2-3,TRBV19,CASSPPRLAGDTQYF,TGTGCCAGTAGTCCACCCCGACTAGCTGGAGATACGCAGTATTTT
TRBD2,few,TRBJ2-4,TRBV6-1,CASSEQWSLAGILAKNIQYF,TGTGCCAGCAGTGAACAGTGGTCGCTAGCGGGAATACTAGCCAAAAACATTCAGTACTTC
.,.,TRBJ1-4,TRBV6-1,CASRPPGVSEKLFF,TGTGCCAGCAGGCCACCCGGGGTGAGCGAAAAACTGTTTTTT
.,.,TRBJ2-1,TRBV28,CAISVRQGLNNEQFF,TGTGCCATCAGTGTTCGGCAGGGCCTTAACAATGAGCAGTTCTTC
.,.,TRBJ1-5,TRBV5-6,CASSTAAGPPQHF,TGTGCCAGCAGTACAGCCGCGGGGCCGCCCCAGCATTTT
.,few,TRBJ2-3,TRBV28,CASSLGGASTDTQYF,TGTGCCAGCAGTTTAGGCGGGGCTAGCACAGATACGCAGTATTTT
.,.,TRBJ2-7,TRBV6-2/TRBV6-3,CASSYYEDMWSYEQYF,TGTGCCAGCAGTTACTACGAAGACATGTGGTCCTACGAGCAGTACTTC
.,few,TRBJ1-2,TRBV28,CASSNGFYGYTF,TGTGCCAGCAGCAATGGATTCTATGGCTACACCTTC
.,many,TRBJ2-1,TRBV25-1,CASSEVGTGSYNEQFF,TGTGCCAGCAGTGAGGTAGGGACGGGTTCCTACAATGAGCAGTTCTTC
TRBD2,many,TRBJ2-7,TRBV6-1,CASSSRTSGRSGEQYF,TGTGCCAGCAGTTCACGAACTAGCGGGAGGTCTGGCGAGCAGTACTTC
.,many,TRBJ2-1,TRBV28,CASGESEYNEQFF,TGTGCCAGTGGGGAGAGTGAGTACAATGAGCAGTTCTTC
TRBD1,.,TRBJ1-5,TRBV9,CASSVGTGSQPQHF,TGTGCCAGCAGCGTCGGGACAGGGAGTCAGCCCCAGCATTTT
.,few,TRBJ2-7,TRBV6-1,CASRRDNYEQYF,TGTGCCAGCAGGAGGGACAACTACGAGCAGTACTTC
TRBD2,many,TRBJ2-5,TRBV28,CASSPTGGRETQYF,TGTGCCAGCAGTCCCACGGGGGGGCGGGAGACCCAGTACTTC
TRBD1,many,TRBJ1-2,TRBV6-1,CASSEQGQLNYGYTF,TGTGCCAGCAGTGAACAGGGACAGCTTAACTATGGCTACACCTTC
.,many,TRBJ2-5,TRBV7-2,CASTPGAAVETQYF,TGTGCCAGCACTCCCGGGGCCGCCGTAGAGACCCAGTACTTC
.,many,TRBJ2-5,TRBV12-3/TRBV12-4,CASSLGARQETQYF,TGTGCCAGCAGTTTAGGGGCGCGGCAAGAGACCCAGTACTTC
TRBD2,.,TRBJ2-3,TRBV2,CASSVGLAQDTQYF,TGTGCCAGCAGCGTGGGACTAGCTCAAGATACGCAGTATTTT
.,many,TRBJ1-5,TRBV6-2/TRBV6-3,CASSRQTYSNQPQHF,TGTGCCAGCAGTCGACAGACTTATAGCAATCAGCCCCAGCATTTT
.,many,TRBJ2-6,TRBV20-1,CSARGGSGANVLTF,TGCAGTGCTAGAGGCGGCTCTGGGGCCAACGTCCTGACTTTC
.,many,TRBJ1-2,TRBV12-3/TRBV12-4,CASSLYSSDYGYTF,TGTGCCAGCAGTTTATACAGTAGCGACTATGGCTACACCTTC
TRBD2,many,TRBJ2-1,TRBV5-1,CASSLPNKGTSGHQSSYNEQFF,TGCGCCAGCAGCTTGCCAAACAAAGGGACTAGCGGGCACCAGAGCTCCTACAATGAGCAGTTCTTC
.,many,TRBJ2-7,TRBV20-1,CSARDQREQYF,TGCAGTGCTAGAGATCAGCGGGAGCAGTACTTC
.,.,TRBJ2-7,TRBV28,CASSFPTGYSYEQYF,TGTGCCAGCAGTTTCCCGACAGGTTACTCCTACGAGCAGTACTTC
.,.,TRBJ2-5,TRBV6-2/TRBV6-3,CASSYVGFETQYF,TGTGCCAGCAGTTACGTAGGTTTTGAGACCCAGTACTTC
.,.,TRBJ1-4,TRBV27,CASSLSRVNEKLFF,TGTGCCAGCAGTTTAAGCAGGGTAAATGAAAAACTGTTTTTT
TRBD2,few,TRBJ2-1,TRBV5-4,CASSRATSGTYNEQFF,TGTGCCAGCAGCCGGGCGACTAGCGGGACCTACAATGAGCAGTTCTTC